What follows describes a single T cell receptor (beta chain). Its antigen is unknown. The sample is drawn from a study of Ad26.COV2.S vaccination and SARS-CoV-2 variants. Study overall: Donor allocation was to the COV1001 Ad26.COV2.S trial arm. Into the muscle, Ad26.COV2.S was dosed once or twice, 56 days apart.

Stated treatment: about 20 received Ad26.COV2.S at low or high dose, single or two shots; about 5 received placebo; per-sample allocation not given. Sampling took place 63 days after the first vaccine or placebo injection. This table comes from immunoSEQ multiplex PCR, and its TCRdb copy is limited to in-frame clones, with some not included. The table records around 400,000 clones, around 89% of them present only once. CDR1 is MDHEN, CDR2 SYDVKM, per germline. Trimming cost V 5 bases and J 9 bases, with 29 bases left between them. This CDR3 spans 18 amino acids. General study results and limits: Vaccinees and placebo recipients showed similar non-spike TCR breadth. Considerable breadth of spike-specific CD8+ and CD4+ T cell responses has reportedly been documented following vaccination.

V gene TRBV28 combines with J gene TRBJ2-1, with a weak D call TRBD1 (9 bases). Sequencing was performed on peripheral blood, taken in a trial of Ad26.COV2.S vaccine versus placebo. This clonotype originated in a person aged 18 to 65 who received the Ad26.COV2.S COVID-19 vaccine or a placebo. CDR3 in amino acids: CASSRRDRDRAGEVEQFF. The CDR3 DNA reads as TGTGCCAGCAGTCGCCGGGACAGGGATCGAGCGGGAGAAGTTGAGCAGTTCTTC.